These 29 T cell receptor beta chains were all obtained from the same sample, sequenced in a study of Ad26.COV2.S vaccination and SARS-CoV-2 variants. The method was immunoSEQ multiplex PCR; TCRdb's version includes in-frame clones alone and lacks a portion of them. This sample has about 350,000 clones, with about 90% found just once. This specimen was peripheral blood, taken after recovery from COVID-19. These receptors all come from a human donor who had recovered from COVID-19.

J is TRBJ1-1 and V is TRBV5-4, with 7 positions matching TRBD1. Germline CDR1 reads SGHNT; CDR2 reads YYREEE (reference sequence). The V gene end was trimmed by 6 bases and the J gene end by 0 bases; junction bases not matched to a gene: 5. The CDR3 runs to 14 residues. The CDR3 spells CASTRTGLNTEAFF. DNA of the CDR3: TGTGCCAGCACCCGGACAGGATTGAACACTGAAGCTTTCTTT.

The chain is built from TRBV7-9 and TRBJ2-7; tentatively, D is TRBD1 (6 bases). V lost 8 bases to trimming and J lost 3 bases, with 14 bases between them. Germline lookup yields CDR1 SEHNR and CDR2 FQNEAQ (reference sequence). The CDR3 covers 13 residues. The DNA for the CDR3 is TGTGCCAGCCGTCCGGGACAAGACTACGAGCAGTACTTC. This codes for CASRPGQDYEQYF.

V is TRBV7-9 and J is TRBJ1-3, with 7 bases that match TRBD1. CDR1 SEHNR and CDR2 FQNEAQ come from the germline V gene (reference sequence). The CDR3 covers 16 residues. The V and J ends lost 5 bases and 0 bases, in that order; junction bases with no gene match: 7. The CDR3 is CASSGRQGSSGNTIYF. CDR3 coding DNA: TGTGCCAGCAGCGGAAGACAGGGTAGCTCTGGAAACACCATATATTTT.

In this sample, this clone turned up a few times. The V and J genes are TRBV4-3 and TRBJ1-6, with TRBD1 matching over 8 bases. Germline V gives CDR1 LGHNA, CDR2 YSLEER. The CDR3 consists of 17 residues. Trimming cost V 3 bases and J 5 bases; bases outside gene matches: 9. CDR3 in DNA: TGCGCCAGCAGCCAGGCCTCGGACAGGGCCAATAATTCACCCCTCCACTTT. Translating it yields CASSQASDRANNSPLHF.

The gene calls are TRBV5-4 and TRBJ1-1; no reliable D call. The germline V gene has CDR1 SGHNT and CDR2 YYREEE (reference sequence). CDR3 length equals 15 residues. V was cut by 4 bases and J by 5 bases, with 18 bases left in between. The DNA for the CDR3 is TGTGCCAGCAGCCCATTGGGAGGGCAAACGACTGAAGCTTTCTTT. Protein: CASSPLGGQTTEAFF.

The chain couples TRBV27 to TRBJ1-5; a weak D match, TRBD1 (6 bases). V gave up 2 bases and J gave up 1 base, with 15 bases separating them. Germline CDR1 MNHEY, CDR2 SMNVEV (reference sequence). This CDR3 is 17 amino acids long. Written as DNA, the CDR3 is TGTGCCAGCAGTTTAAGGCAGGGGATAGGGAGCAATCAGCCCCAGCATTTT. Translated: CASSLRQGIGSNQPQHF.

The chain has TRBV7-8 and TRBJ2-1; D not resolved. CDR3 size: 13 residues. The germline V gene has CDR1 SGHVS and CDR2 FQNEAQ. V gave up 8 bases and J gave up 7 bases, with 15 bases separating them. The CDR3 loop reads CASHGYSKNEQFF. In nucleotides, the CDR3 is TGTGCCAGCCACGGCTACAGCAAAAATGAGCAGTTCTTC.

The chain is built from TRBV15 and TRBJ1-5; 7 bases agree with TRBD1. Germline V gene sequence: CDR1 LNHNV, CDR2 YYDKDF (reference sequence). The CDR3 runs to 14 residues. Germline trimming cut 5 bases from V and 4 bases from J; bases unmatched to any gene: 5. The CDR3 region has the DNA TGTGCCACCAGCGAGACAGGGTTGAATCAGCCCCAGCATTTT. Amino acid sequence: CATSETGLNQPQHF.

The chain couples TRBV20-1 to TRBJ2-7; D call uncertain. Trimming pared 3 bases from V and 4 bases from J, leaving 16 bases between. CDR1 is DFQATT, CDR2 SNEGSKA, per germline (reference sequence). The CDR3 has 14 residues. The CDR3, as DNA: TGCAGTGCTAGTGGACGAGCGCCCCTTTACGAGCAGTACTTC. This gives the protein CSASGRAPLYEQYF.

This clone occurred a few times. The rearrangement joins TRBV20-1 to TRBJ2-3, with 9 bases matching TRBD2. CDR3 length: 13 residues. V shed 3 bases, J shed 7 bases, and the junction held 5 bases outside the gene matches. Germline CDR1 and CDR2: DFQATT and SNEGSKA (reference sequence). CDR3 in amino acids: CSASFSGGNTQYF. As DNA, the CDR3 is TGCAGTGCTAGTTTTAGCGGGGGAAATACGCAGTATTTT.

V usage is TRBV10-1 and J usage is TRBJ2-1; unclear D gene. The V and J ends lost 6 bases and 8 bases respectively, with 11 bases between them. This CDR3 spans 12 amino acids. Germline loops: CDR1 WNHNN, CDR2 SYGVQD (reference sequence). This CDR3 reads CASSATLHEQFF. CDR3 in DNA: TGCGCCAGCAGCGCGACCCTCCATGAGCAGTTCTTC.

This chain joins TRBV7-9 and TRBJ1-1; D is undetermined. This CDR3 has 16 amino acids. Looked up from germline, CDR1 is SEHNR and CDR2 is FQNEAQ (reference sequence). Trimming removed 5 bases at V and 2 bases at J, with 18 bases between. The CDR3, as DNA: TGTGCCAGCAGCCTACCCCTGAGGTACCCAAACACTGAAGCTTTCTTT. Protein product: CASSLPLRYPNTEAFF.

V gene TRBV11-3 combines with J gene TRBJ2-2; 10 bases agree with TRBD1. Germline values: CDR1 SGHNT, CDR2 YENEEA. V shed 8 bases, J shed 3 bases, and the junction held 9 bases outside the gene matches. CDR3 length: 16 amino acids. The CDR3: CASGTEGTGDTGELFF. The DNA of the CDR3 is TGTGCCAGCGGAACGGAGGGGACAGGGGACACCGGGGAGCTGTTTTTT.

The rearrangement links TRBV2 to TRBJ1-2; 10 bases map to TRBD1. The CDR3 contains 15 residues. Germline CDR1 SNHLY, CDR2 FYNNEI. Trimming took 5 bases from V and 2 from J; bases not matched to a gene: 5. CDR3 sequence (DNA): TGTGCCAGCAGTACCGACAGGGGGCAGAACTATGGCTACACCTTC. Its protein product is CASSTDRGQNYGYTF.

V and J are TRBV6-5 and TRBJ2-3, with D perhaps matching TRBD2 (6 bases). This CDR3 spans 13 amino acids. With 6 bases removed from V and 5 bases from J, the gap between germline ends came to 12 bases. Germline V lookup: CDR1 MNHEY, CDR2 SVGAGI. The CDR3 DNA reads TGTGCCAGCAGCCCGACTAGGGGAGATACGCAGTATTTT. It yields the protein CASSPTRGDTQYF.

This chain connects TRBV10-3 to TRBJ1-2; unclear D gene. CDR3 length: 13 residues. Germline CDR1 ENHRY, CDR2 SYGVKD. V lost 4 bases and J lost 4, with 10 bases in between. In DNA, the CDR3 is TGTGCCATCAGTGTCCAACAGAGCTATGGCTACACCTTC. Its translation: CAISVQQSYGYTF.

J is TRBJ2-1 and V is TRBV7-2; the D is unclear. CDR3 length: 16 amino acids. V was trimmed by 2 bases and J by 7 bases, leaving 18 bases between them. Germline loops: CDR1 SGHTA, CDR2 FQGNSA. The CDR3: CASSLLATNHGNEQFF. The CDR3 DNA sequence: TGTGCCAGCAGCTTACTTGCCACAAATCACGGGAATGAGCAGTTCTTC.

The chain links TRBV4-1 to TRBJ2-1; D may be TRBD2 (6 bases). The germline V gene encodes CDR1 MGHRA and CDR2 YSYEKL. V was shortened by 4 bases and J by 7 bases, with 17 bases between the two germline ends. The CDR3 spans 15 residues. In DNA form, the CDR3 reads TGCGCCAGCAGCCTCCGGGACTTCCTAGGGAATGAGCAGTTCTTC. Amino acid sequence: CASSLRDFLGNEQFF.

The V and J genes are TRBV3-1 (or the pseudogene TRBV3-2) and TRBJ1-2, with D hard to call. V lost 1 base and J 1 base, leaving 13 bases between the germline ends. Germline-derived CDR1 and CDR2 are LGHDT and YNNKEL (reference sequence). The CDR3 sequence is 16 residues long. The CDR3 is CASSQAWQANNYGYTF. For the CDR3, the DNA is TGTGCCAGCAGCCAAGCCTGGCAGGCTAATAACTATGGCTACACCTTC.

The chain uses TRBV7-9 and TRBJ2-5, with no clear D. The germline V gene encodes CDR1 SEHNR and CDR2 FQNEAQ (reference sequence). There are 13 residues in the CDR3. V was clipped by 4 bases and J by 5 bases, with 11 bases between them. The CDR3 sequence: CASSSPPAETQYF. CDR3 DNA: TGTGCCAGCAGCTCCCCCCCGGCGGAGACCCAGTACTTC.

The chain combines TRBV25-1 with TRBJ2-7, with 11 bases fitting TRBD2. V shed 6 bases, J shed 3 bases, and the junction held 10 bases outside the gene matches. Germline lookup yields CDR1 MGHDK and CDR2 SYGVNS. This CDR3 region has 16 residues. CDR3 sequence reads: CASSYLTSGVGYEQYF. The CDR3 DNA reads TGTGCCAGCAGCTACCTGACTAGCGGGGTGGGCTACGAGCAGTACTTC.

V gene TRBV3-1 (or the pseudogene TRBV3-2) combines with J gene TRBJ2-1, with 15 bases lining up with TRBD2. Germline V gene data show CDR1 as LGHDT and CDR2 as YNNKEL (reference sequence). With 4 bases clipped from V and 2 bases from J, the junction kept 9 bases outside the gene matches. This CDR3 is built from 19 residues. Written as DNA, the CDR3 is TGTGCCAGCAGCCGGACTAGCGGGGGGGGTGGCAGTGCCTACAATGAGCAGTTCTTC. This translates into CASSRTSGGGGSAYNEQFF.

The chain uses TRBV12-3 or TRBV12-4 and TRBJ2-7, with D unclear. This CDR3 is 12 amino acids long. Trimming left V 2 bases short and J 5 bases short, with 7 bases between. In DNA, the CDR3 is TGTGCCAGCAGTTTAACGATCCACGAGCAGTACTTC. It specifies CASSLTIHEQYF.

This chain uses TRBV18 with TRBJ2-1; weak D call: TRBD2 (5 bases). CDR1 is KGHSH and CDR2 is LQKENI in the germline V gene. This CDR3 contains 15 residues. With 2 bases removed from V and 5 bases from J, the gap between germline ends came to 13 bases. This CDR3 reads CASSPTGMENNEQFF. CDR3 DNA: TGTGCCAGCTCACCAACCGGGATGGAAAACAATGAGCAGTTCTTC.

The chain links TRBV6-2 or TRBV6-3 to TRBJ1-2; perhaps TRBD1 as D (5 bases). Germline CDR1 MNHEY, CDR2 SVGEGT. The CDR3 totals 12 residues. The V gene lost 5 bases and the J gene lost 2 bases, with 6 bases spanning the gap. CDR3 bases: TGTGCCAGCAGTCCAGGGAACTATGGCTACACCTTC. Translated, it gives CASSPGNYGYTF.

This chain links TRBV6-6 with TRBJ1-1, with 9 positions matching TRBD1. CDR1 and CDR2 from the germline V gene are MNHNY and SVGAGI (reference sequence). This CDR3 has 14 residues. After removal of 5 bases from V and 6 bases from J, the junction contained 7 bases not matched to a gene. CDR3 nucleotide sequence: TGTGCCAGCAGTGCAACACAGGGGGCGGCTGAAGCTTTCTTT. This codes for CASSATQGAAEAFF.

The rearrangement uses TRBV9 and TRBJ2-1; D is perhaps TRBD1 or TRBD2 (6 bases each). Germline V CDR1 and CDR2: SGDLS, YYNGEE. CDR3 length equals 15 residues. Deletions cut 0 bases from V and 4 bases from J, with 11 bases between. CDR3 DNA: TGTGCCAGCAGCGTAGTTGGGGGGCCTTACAATGAGCAGTTCTTC. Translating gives CASSVVGGPYNEQFF.

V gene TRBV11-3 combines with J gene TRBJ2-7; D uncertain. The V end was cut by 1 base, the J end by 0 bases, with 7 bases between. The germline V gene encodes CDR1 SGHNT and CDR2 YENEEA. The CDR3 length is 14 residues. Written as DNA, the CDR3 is TGTGCCAGCAGCTTAGCTCCGAGCTCCTACGAGCAGTACTTC. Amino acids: CASSLAPSSYEQYF.

CDR3 residues: CASSPTGRSSSYNEQFF. The CDR3 DNA sequence: TGTGCCAGCAGCCCCACTGGACGGTCAAGCTCCTACAATGAGCAGTTCTTC. This chain uses TRBV5-4 with TRBJ2-1; D remains ambiguous. V dropped 4 bases and J dropped 0 bases, with 17 bases sitting between them. The CDR3 has 17 residues. Germline lookup yields CDR1 SGHNT and CDR2 YYREEE (reference sequence). Full variable domain (rest looked up from reference TRBV5-4 and TRBJ2-1): ETGVTQSPTHLIKTRGQQVTLRCSSQSGHNTVSWYQQALGQGPQFIFQYYREEENGRGNFPPRFSGLQFPNYSSELNVNALELDDSALYLCASSPTGRSSSYNEQFFGPGTRLTVL.